The T cell receptor beta chain described here comes from a study of OX40 agonist ivuxolimab in advanced cancers. Study findings and constraints: Partly responding patients at 0.1-3.0 mg/kg showed some of the smallest clonal expansion. CD4+ and CD8+ blood T cells expanded clonally by week 6 at 0.1 to 3.0 mg/kg.

Patients were ineligible given autoimmune disease history or systemic immunosuppression. Assay used: immunoSEQ multiplex PCR; TCRdb lists only in-frame clones, some missing. The data show around 69,000 clones, 80% to 90% seen once. V was cut by 8 bases and J by 5 bases, with 10 bases left in between. Germline CDR1 MDHEN, CDR2 SYDVKM. CDR3 length: 11 residues. As concerns this clone: Its antigen is as yet unknown.

The sample was CD4+ or CD8+ T cells sorted from blood, taken in a trial of the OX40 agonist ivuxolimab. This clonotype originated in an adult with an advanced solid tumor such as melanoma, head and neck, liver or kidney cancer. V and J are TRBV28 and TRBJ2-7; D ambiguous. The CDR3 nucleotides are TGTGCCAGCCGAGGTCCCCACGAGCAGTACTTC. Translation: CASRGPHEQYF. Variable domain in full (rest from reference TRBV28 and TRBJ2-7): DVKVTQSSRYLVKRTGEKVFLECVQDMDHENMFWYRQDPGLGLRLIYFSYDVKMKEKGDIPEGYSVSREKKERFSLILESASTNQTSMYLCASRGPHEQYFGPGTRLTVT.